This passage covers 28 T cell receptor beta chains from one sample sequenced in a study of blood T cell repertoires in COVID-19. TCRdb's copy holds only in-frame clones and misses some; the assay was immunoSEQ multiplex PCR. The sample includes fewer than 350,000 clones, about 87% seen only once; the top ten take approximately 4%. Sequencing was carried out using PBMCs or T cells enriched from blood (not recorded which). These receptors were obtained from a woman in her 30s with acute COVID-19.

This sequence joins TRBV19 and TRBJ1-3; D not certain. Trimming took 8 bases from V and 0 from J, leaving 8 bases between them. The germline V gene has CDR1 LNHDA and CDR2 SQIVND (reference sequence). This CDR3 has 13 amino acids. The CDR3 sequence is CASAGYSGNTIYF. For the CDR3, the DNA is TGTGCCAGTGCCGGGTACTCTGGAAACACCATATATTTT.

This rearrangement joins TRBV6-2 or TRBV6-3 to TRBJ2-7; tentative D call: TRBD1 (5 bases). This CDR3 spans 14 amino acids. The germline gives CDR1 MNHEY, CDR2 SVGEGT. The V end was cut by 4 bases, the J end by 1 base, with 11 bases between. CDR3 bases: TGTGCCAGCAGTTCTGGCAGGGTTTCCTACGAGCAGTACTTC. Its translation: CASSSGRVSYEQYF.

This clone was picked up one time. The chain is built from TRBV27 and TRBJ1-3; the D is unclear. In germline, CDR1 is MNHEY, CDR2 SMNVEV (reference sequence). This CDR3 contains 15 residues. V was pared by 0 bases and J by 0 bases, with 6 bases between. The DNA for the CDR3 is TGTGCCAGCAGTTTATCCGAGCCCTCTGGAAACACCATATATTTT. This translates into CASSLSEPSGNTIYF.

This clone showed up just a few times. The chain employs TRBV4-1 and TRBJ2-1; possible D gene TRBD1, 5 bases. The CDR3 totals 15 residues. Germline CDR1 MGHRA, CDR2 YSYEKL. V shed 0 bases and J shed 10 bases, with 16 bases lying between them. The chain's CDR3 is CASSQESPSPGEQFF. CDR3 DNA sequence: TGCGCCAGCAGCCAAGAAAGTCCGTCGCCAGGGGAGCAGTTCTTC.

The CDR3 is CASSPSGTAEAFF. DNA of the CDR3: TGCGCCAGCAGCCCGTCCGGGACAGCTGAAGCTTTCTTT. The chain recombines TRBV4-1 with TRBJ1-1, with 7 positions matching TRBD1. V gave up 4 bases and J gave up 6 bases; unmatched junction bases: 5. The CDR3 is 13 residues long. Germline CDR1 is MGHRA and CDR2 is YSYEKL.

The chain recombines TRBV7-3 with TRBJ2-5, with TRBD2 identical over 12 bases. V was pared by 5 bases and J by 5 bases, with 6 bases of the junction left unmatched. In germline, CDR1 is SGHTA, CDR2 FQGTGA. CDR3 length: 15 residues. This CDR3 reads CASSATSGRQETQYF. CDR3 sequence (DNA): TGTGCCAGCAGCGCAACTAGCGGGAGGCAGGAGACCCAGTACTTC.

V and J are TRBV7-2 and TRBJ1-1; the match to TRBD1 covers 12 bases. CDR3 size: 14 residues. Trimming at V came to 10 bases and at J to 5 bases, leaving 8 bases not matched to a gene. Germline-derived CDR1 and CDR2 are SGHTA and FQGNSA. CDR3 loop: CAIPGQGANTEAFF. Written as DNA, the CDR3 is TGTGCCATCCCGGGACAGGGGGCAAATACTGAAGCTTTCTTT.

This rearrangement joins TRBV7-8 to TRBJ2-7; D is perhaps TRBD1 (6 bases). With 6 bases removed from V and 0 bases from J, the gap between germline ends came to 9 bases. CDR3 length: 13 amino acids. The germline CDR1 and CDR2 sequences are SGHVS and FQNEAQ. The CDR3 sequence: CASRGDNSYEQYF. As DNA, the CDR3 is TGTGCCAGCAGGGGGGACAACTCCTACGAGCAGTACTTC. The variable domain in full, completed from reference TRBV7-8 and TRBJ2-7, reads GAGVSQSPRYKVAKRGQDVALRCDPISGHVSLFWYQQALGQGPEFLTYFQNEAQLDKSGLPSDRFFAERPEGSVSTLKIQRTQQEDSAVYLCASRGDNSYEQYFGPGTRLTVT.

The chain employs TRBV7-9 and TRBJ2-7; 9 bases match TRBD2. V lost 1 base to trimming and J lost 2 bases; unmatched junction nucleotides: 9. The CDR3 spans 17 residues. Germline V gives CDR1 SEHNR, CDR2 FQNEAQ (reference sequence). CDR3 sequence (DNA): TGTGCCAGCAGCTTAGTTCGCGGGAGGGCATCACCCTACGAGCAGTACTTC. This encodes CASSLVRGRASPYEQYF.

The chain is built from TRBV19 and TRBJ2-1; TRBD1 is a possible D gene (6 bases). Germline-derived CDR1 and CDR2 are LNHDA and SQIVND (reference sequence). This CDR3 is built from 17 residues. Trimming took off 4 bases at V and 3 bases at J, with 19 bases between the two ends. The CDR3 DNA is TGTGCCAGTAGTAGACCCGGGACACAAAACTTCTACAATGAGCAGTTCTTC. It yields the protein CASSRPGTQNFYNEQFF.

This clone was seen just once. The gene calls are TRBV24-1 and TRBJ2-1; 11 nucleotides line up with TRBD2. The germline V gene has CDR1 KGHDR and CDR2 SFDVKD. The CDR3 is 16 amino acids. V was pared by 1 base and J by 7 bases, with 5 bases of the junction left unmatched. CDR3 region: CATSDLLPSGRNEQFF. The CDR3 region has the DNA TGTGCCACCAGTGATTTACTGCCTAGCGGGAGGAATGAGCAGTTCTTC.

The V call is TRBV21-1, the J call TRBJ1-5; TRBD1, the table's D call, lacks a check against the DNA. TRBV21-1 is a pseudogene segment. This CDR3 has 17 amino acids. The CDR3 sequence: CASSQAGGQGFNQPQHF. CDR3 DNA sequence: TGTGCCAGCAGCCAAGCAGGGGGACAGGGATTCAATCAGCCCCAGCATTTT.

This clone was seen more than once but under ten times. The chain uses TRBV19 and TRBJ1-1; unclear D gene. Per germline, CDR1 LNHDA and CDR2 SQIVND (reference sequence). The CDR3 contains 14 residues. V was shortened by 5 bases and J by 4 bases, with 14 bases between the two germline ends. The CDR3 DNA reads as TGTGCCAGTAGTGACCCGGGGAGGACCACTGAAGCTTTCTTT. Protein sequence: CASSDPGRTTEAFF.

The rearrangement links TRBV9 to TRBJ2-1, with 7 positions matching TRBD2. V was clipped by 4 bases and J by 0 bases; unmatched bases: 4. The CDR3 loop spans 15 amino acids. Germline V gene sequence: CDR1 SGDLS, CDR2 YYNGEE. In DNA, the CDR3 is TGTGCCAGCAGCCGAGCGGGAAGCTCCTACAATGAGCAGTTCTTC. The encoded protein is CASSRAGSSYNEQFF. The entire variable domain, with the rest obtained from reference TRBV9 and TRBJ2-1, is as follows: DSGVTQTPKHLITATGQRVTLRCSPRSGDLSVYWYQQSLDQGLQFLIQYYNGEERAKGNILERFSAQQFPDLHSELNLSSLELGDSALYFCASSRAGSSYNEQFFGPGTRLTVL.

J is TRBJ2-3 and V is TRBV7-6; 9 bases align to TRBD2. CDR1 and CDR2 (germline): SGHVS, FNYEAQ. V lost 1 base and J lost 3; bases outside the gene matches: 2. The CDR3 loop spans 15 amino acids. CDR3 loop: CASSLEAGGTDTQYF. Written as DNA, the CDR3 is TGTGCCAGCAGCTTAGAAGCGGGAGGAACAGATACGCAGTATTTT.

J is TRBJ2-3 and V is TRBV7-3; TRBD2 aligns across 9 bases. The CDR3 has 16 residues. J lost 3 bases, V lost 5 bases, and 9 bases had no gene match. Germline lookup yields CDR1 SGHTA and CDR2 FQGTGA. CDR3 sequence (DNA): TGTGCCAGCAGCAGATATAGCGGGAGAGGGACAGATACGCAGTATTTT. Amino acid sequence: CASSRYSGRGTDTQYF.

V and J are TRBV7-2 and TRBJ2-1; 13 nucleotides agree with TRBD2. Germline V gene lookup returns CDR1 SGHTA and CDR2 FQGNSA. CDR3 size: 15 residues. The ends lost 5 bases at V and 6 bases at J; junction bases unmatched: 4. CDR3 DNA sequence: TGTGCCAGCAGCCTCCGGACTAGCGGGAGCAATGAGCAGTTCTTC. Residues: CASSLRTSGSNEQFF.

The V gene is TRBV19, the J gene TRBJ1-1, with TRBD1 identical over 7 bases. V lost 7 bases, J lost 4 bases, and 0 bases stayed unmatched. CDR1 and CDR2 (germline): LNHDA, SQIVND (reference sequence). This CDR3 region has 11 residues. The CDR3 protein is CASNRGTEAFF. CDR3 DNA sequence: TGTGCCAGTAACAGGGGCACTGAAGCTTTCTTT.

V and J are TRBV9 and TRBJ2-7; 8 bases line up with TRBD1. The CDR3 has 15 residues. The germline V gene encodes CDR1 SGDLS and CDR2 YYNGEE. The junction had 5 bases not matched to a gene; V was cut back by 0 bases and J by 3 bases. The DNA for the CDR3 is TGTGCCAGCAGCGTAGAATCAGGACAGGGCTACGAGCAGTACTTC. Translating it yields CASSVESGQGYEQYF.

The rearrangement links TRBV5-6 to TRBJ1-1; D perhaps matches TRBD1 (6 bases). V gave up 6 bases and J gave up 4 bases, with 19 bases separating them. Germline loops: CDR1 SGHDT, CDR2 YYEEEE. The length of the CDR3 is 15 residues. The CDR3 sequence: CASTSHHRVGTEAFF. CDR3 DNA: TGTGCCAGCACCTCGCATCACAGGGTAGGCACTGAAGCTTTCTTT.

The chain recombines TRBV7-2 with TRBJ2-7; a possible D gene is TRBD2 (5 bases). Germline values: CDR1 SGHTA, CDR2 FQGNSA. CDR3 size: 12 residues. V was trimmed by 5 bases and J by 6 bases, leaving 11 bases between them. The CDR3 region has the DNA TGTGCCAGCAGCCCCTCGGCGGGCGAGCAGTACTTC. Protein sequence: CASSPSAGEQYF.

DNA for the CDR3: TGTGCCAGCAGCTTAAACACACCTGAAAAACTGTTTTTT. Its translation: CASSLNTPEKLFF. V is TRBV11-2 and J is TRBJ1-4; D is ambiguous. The ends were cut back, 2 bases at V and 7 bases at J, with 8 bases in the middle. Germline CDR1 and CDR2: SGHAT and FQNNGV. The CDR3 consists of 13 residues.

The chain has TRBV20-1 and TRBJ1-1; D remains unclear. Trimming shortened V by 3 bases and J by 5 bases, and 10 bases separated the two germline ends. This CDR3 has 12 amino acids. Germline CDR1 and CDR2: DFQATT and SNEGSKA (reference sequence). CDR3 loop: CSASTSRTEAFF. The CDR3 bases are TGCAGTGCTAGTACGTCGAGGACTGAAGCTTTCTTT.

This chain links TRBV5-1 with TRBJ2-1, with 7 bases identical to TRBD2. The CDR3 totals 14 residues. Germline assignment: CDR1 SGHRS and CDR2 YFSETQ. Unmatched junction bases numbered 1, after V lost 4 bases and J lost 0 bases. This chain's CDR3 is CASSGGSSYNEQFF. In DNA, the CDR3 is TGCGCCAGCAGCGGCGGGAGCTCCTACAATGAGCAGTTCTTC.

The V and J genes are TRBV27 and TRBJ1-6, with D possibly TRBD1 on 5 matching bases. Germline V gene sequence: CDR1 MNHEY, CDR2 SMNVEV (reference sequence). V was clipped by 4 bases and J by 3 bases, with 19 bases between them. The CDR3 runs to 18 residues. CDR3 DNA: TGTGCCAGCAGTTGGGGGGACCCAAATCCCGTCTATAATTCACCCCTCCACTTT. This gives the protein CASSWGDPNPVYNSPLHF.

The CDR3 nucleotides are TGTGCCAGCAGTTCCACCTCTAGCGGGCCCTCCTACGAGCAGTACTTC. Encoded protein: CASSSTSSGPSYEQYF. The V and J genes are TRBV28 and TRBJ2-7; 8 bases agree with TRBD2. The CDR3 extends over 16 amino acids. The V gene's germline CDR1 is MDHEN and CDR2 SYDVKM. After removal of 4 bases from V and 0 bases from J, the junction contained 8 bases not matched to a gene.

V is TRBV18 and J is TRBJ1-2, with 7 bases that match TRBD1. J lost 8 bases, V lost 3 bases, and 12 bases had no gene match. From germline, CDR1 is KGHSH and CDR2 LQKENI. The CDR3 extends over 15 amino acids. DNA of the CDR3: TGTGCCAGCTCACCCGGACAGGCCCTGAGCATCGGCTACACCTTC. Residues: CASSPGQALSIGYTF.

The V call is TRBV30, the J call TRBJ2-7; a weak D match, TRBD1 (6 bases). This CDR3 contains 14 residues. CDR1 is GTSNPN and CDR2 is SVGIG in the germline V gene (reference sequence). The ends were cut back, 7 bases at V and 2 bases at J, with 18 bases in the middle. The CDR3 loop is CASPTSGHTYEQYF. In DNA, the CDR3 is TGTGCCTCCCCGACTTCGGGACATACCTACGAGCAGTACTTC.